Each of the 22 T cell receptor beta chains below was sequenced from the same sample in a study of cytomegalovirus exposure and HLA in healthy donors. The PCR used 60 Vbeta and 13 Jbeta primers. The protocol was immunoSEQ multiplex PCR, while the TCRdb copy is restricted to in-frame clones and leaves out a portion. Altogether about 120,000 clones are present, 80% being singletons, with the ten largest covering 7.5% to 9.5%. The sequenced sample consisted of PBMCs. These receptors all come from a female donor in good health and CMV-seropositive.

CDR3 residues: CASRRKAGAGYTF. CDR3 nucleotide sequence: TGTGCCAGCAGAAGGAAGGCGGGAGCTGGCTACACCTTC. The chain has TRBV6-5 and TRBJ1-2; unclear D gene. CDR1 is MNHEY, CDR2 SVGAGI, per germline. The CDR3 extends over 13 amino acids. Trimming took 6 bases from V and 7 from J, leaving 15 bases between them.

As regards this clone: Additional DNA sequences in this sample encode the identical CDR3. V gene TRBV19 combines with J gene TRBJ1-5, with 7 bases identical to TRBD1. J lost 3 bases, V lost 1 base, and 3 bases had no gene match. Per germline, CDR1 LNHDA and CDR2 SQIVND (reference sequence). This CDR3 is 15 amino acids long. As DNA, the CDR3 is TGTGCCAGTAGTATAGGACAGGGATTCAATCAGCCCCAGCATTTT. Translation: CASSIGQGFNQPQHF.

This clone has just a few counts. The V gene is TRBV6-5, the J gene TRBJ1-6, with D unclear. The CDR3 extends over 14 amino acids. Trimming took off 6 bases at V and 13 bases at J, with 19 bases between the two ends. Per the germline V gene, CDR1 is MNHEY and CDR2 is SVGAGI. CDR3 coding DNA: TGTGCCAGCAGCTTGGACTTCCCTCTTCGTCCCCTCCACTTT. Residues: CASSLDFPLRPLHF.

Concerning this clone itself: The junction departs from germline at one end; a sequencing error may be responsible. In nucleotides, the CDR3 is TGCGCCAGCAGCCTGGAGGTCGGGACTGAGGCTTTCTTT. Translation gives CASSLEVGTEAFF. The chain joins TRBV5-1 to TRBJ1-1, with TRBD1 as a possible D gene (5 bases). The CDR3 has 13 residues. The V gene's germline CDR1 is SGHRS and CDR2 YFSETQ. Combining the CDR3 with reference TRBV5-1 and TRBJ1-1 gives the whole variable domain KAGVTQTPRYLIKTRGQQVTLSCSPISGHRSVSWYQQTPGQGLQFLFEYFSETQRNKGNFPGRFSGRQFSNSRSEMNVSTLELGDSALYLCASSLEVGTEAFFGQGTRLTVV.

The chain combines TRBV28 with TRBJ2-3; tentatively, D is TRBD1 (6 bases). Germline CDR1 reads MDHEN; CDR2 reads SYDVKM. Deletions cut 3 bases from V and 8 bases from J, with 9 bases between. The CDR3 consists of 12 residues. The CDR3 region is CASSFTGSTQYF. In DNA form, the CDR3 reads TGTGCCAGCAGTTTTACAGGGAGTACGCAGTATTTT. Based on the CDR3 plus reference TRBV28 and TRBJ2-3, the full variable domain is DVKVTQSSRYLVKRTGEKVFLECVQDMDHENMFWYRQDPGLGLRLIYFSYDVKMKEKGDIPEGYSVSREKKERFSLILESASTNQTSMYLCASSFTGSTQYFGPGTRLTVL.

The rearrangement uses TRBV19 and TRBJ1-2; D is perhaps TRBD1 (6 bases). Per germline, CDR1 LNHDA and CDR2 SQIVND (reference sequence). Trimming shortened V by 6 bases and J by 4 bases, and 21 bases separated the two germline ends. This CDR3 region has 16 residues. CDR3 nucleotides: TGTGCCAGTAGAGAACGGACAGCTACTTTGGGCTATGGCTACACCTTC. Translated, it gives CASRERTATLGYGYTF.

This chain links TRBV6-1 with TRBJ1-2, with 7 bases matching TRBD1. There are 16 residues in the CDR3. Germline V gene data show CDR1 as MNHNS and CDR2 as SASEGT. V lost 2 bases to trimming and J lost 1 base; unmatched junction nucleotides: 7. Here the CDR3 DNA reads TGTGCCAGCAGTGAATGGGACAGTTTTATTAACTATGGCTACACCTTC. Amino acid sequence: CASSEWDSFINYGYTF.

This rearrangement joins TRBV4-1 to TRBJ2-2; D is perhaps TRBD1 (5 bases). The CDR3 covers 17 residues. Trimming shortened V by 0 bases and J by 4 bases, and 15 bases separated the two germline ends. Germline values: CDR1 MGHRA, CDR2 YSYEKL. CDR3 amino acids: CASSQEAGNYGTGELFF. As DNA, the CDR3 is TGCGCCAGCAGCCAAGAGGCAGGGAATTACGGCACCGGGGAGCTGTTTTTT.

DNA for the CDR3: TGTGCCTGGAGTCTCCTCCGGGGGAGGGAGCAGTTCTTC. Amino acid sequence: CAWSLLRGREQFF. The chain is built from TRBV30 and TRBJ2-1, with TRBD2 as a possible D gene (6 bases). Germline lookup yields CDR1 GTSNPN and CDR2 SVGIG (reference sequence). The CDR3 spans 13 residues. Deletions cut 2 bases from V and 10 bases from J, with 15 bases between.

This clone appeared once. This chain uses TRBV5-8 with TRBJ1-2; 8 positions agree with TRBD1. Germline CDR1 reads SGHTS; CDR2 reads YDEGEE. The CDR3 length is 15 residues. The ends lost 6 bases at V and 2 bases at J; junction bases unmatched: 9. The CDR3 DNA sequence: TGTGCCAGCACCCCGGGGGCAGGGGGCAACTATGGCTACACCTTC. This encodes CASTPGAGGNYGYTF.

The V and J genes are TRBV9 and TRBJ2-3, with 9 bases lining up with TRBD1. Per germline, CDR1 SGDLS and CDR2 YYNGEE. V lost 0 bases, J lost 7 bases, and 6 bases stayed unmatched. This CDR3 region has 15 residues. CDR3 region: CASSVAHGTGYTQYF. DNA for the CDR3: TGTGCCAGCAGCGTAGCTCACGGGACAGGGTATACGCAGTATTTT.

Only one count was recorded for this clone. This chain links TRBV6-5 with TRBJ2-7; 14 positions match TRBD2. CDR1 is MNHEY, CDR2 SVGAGI, per germline. This CDR3 comprises 15 residues. V trimming: 6 bases; J trimming: 4 bases; junction bases outside the gene matches: 5. CDR3 DNA: TGTGCCAGCAGCTCTCGACTAGCGGGGGGGTACGAGCAGTACTTC. This encodes CASSSRLAGGYEQYF.

The chain recombines TRBV5-1 with TRBJ2-1, with 8 nucleotides matching TRBD2. V gave up 4 bases and J gave up 1 base; unmatched junction bases: 4. Germline lookup yields CDR1 SGHRS and CDR2 YFSETQ. The length of the CDR3 is 15 residues. For the CDR3, the DNA is TGCGCCAGCAGCCCGGGGGGGAGGTCCTACAATGAGCAGTTCTTC. The encoded protein is CASSPGGRSYNEQFF.

A note on this clone: In the same sample, other DNA sequences code for this CDR3. The rearrangement links TRBV2 to TRBJ2-5; 14 bases are shared with TRBD2. The V segment lost 5 bases and the J segment 1 base; nucleotides outside the gene matches: 3. This CDR3 comprises 16 residues. Germline CDR1 and CDR2: SNHLY and FYNNEI. The CDR3 spells CASSLGLAGGQETQYF. The CDR3 bases are TGTGCCAGCAGTCTAGGACTAGCGGGGGGCCAAGAGACCCAGTACTTC.

The genes are TRBV5-3 and TRBJ1-1; no clear D gene. TRBV5-3 is noted as an ORF with a role that remains uncertain. The germline V and J ends were trimmed by 4 bases and 1 base, with 11 bases remaining between them. This CDR3 contains 14 residues. The CDR3 protein is CARSTQTPNTEAFF. The CDR3, as DNA: TGTGCCAGAAGCACTCAGACTCCGAACACTGAAGCTTTCTTT.

J is TRBJ1-5 and V is TRBV2, with D tentatively TRBD1 (6 bases). The CDR3 sequence is 13 residues long. Germline loops: CDR1 SNHLY, CDR2 FYNNEI. The V and J ends lost 3 bases and 4 bases respectively, with 7 bases between them. The CDR3: CASSEGQNQPQHF. The DNA for the CDR3 is TGTGCCAGCAGTGAGGGACAAAATCAGCCCCAGCATTTT.

This chain uses TRBV4-2 with TRBJ1-5; D not certain. Trimming pared 0 bases from V and 6 bases from J, leaving 6 bases between. Per the germline V gene, CDR1 is LGHNA and CDR2 is YNFKEQ. The CDR3 loop spans 13 amino acids. The CDR3 DNA follows: TGTGCCAGCAGCCAAGATGGGCGTCAGCCCCAGCATTTT. Its translation: CASSQDGRQPQHF.

This clone has only one observation. The CDR3 sequence is CAWNHGTGYGYTF. CDR3 bases: TGTGCCTGGAATCACGGGACAGGATATGGCTACACCTTC. V is TRBV30 and J is TRBJ1-2; 8 bases are a match to TRBD1. The V and J ends lost 4 bases and 5 bases, in that order; junction bases with no gene match: 6. Germline values: CDR1 GTSNPN, CDR2 SVGIG (reference sequence). CDR3 length: 13 residues.

The chain links TRBV5-1 to TRBJ1-2, with D unclear. V lost 4 bases, J lost 1 base, and 8 bases lay in between. Germline CDR1 SGHRS, CDR2 YFSETQ. CDR3 length: 13 residues. The CDR3 loop reads CASSTWSNYGYTF. CDR3 coding DNA: TGCGCCAGCAGCACCTGGAGTAACTATGGCTACACCTTC.

CDR3 residues: CASSTGTGNSGNTIYF. Written as DNA, the CDR3 is TGTGCCAGCAGCACTGGGACAGGGAACTCTGGAAACACCATATATTTT. The V and J genes are TRBV7-8 and TRBJ1-3; 9 bases agree with TRBD1. The ends lost 5 bases at V and 0 bases at J; junction bases unmatched: 5. Per germline, CDR1 SGHVS and CDR2 FQNEAQ. The length of the CDR3 is 16 residues.

This rearrangement joins TRBV7-6 to TRBJ2-7, with 12 bases matching TRBD2. The trim removed 5 bases at V and 4 bases at J, leaving 6 bases unmatched. CDR3 size: 15 residues. Germline CDR1 and CDR2: SGHVS and FNYEAQ. The CDR3 reads CASSQTSGGSYEQYF. The CDR3 bases are TGTGCCAGCAGCCAGACTAGCGGGGGTTCTTACGAGCAGTACTTC. Variable domain in full (rest from reference TRBV7-6 and TRBJ2-7): GAGVSQSPRYKVTKRGQDVALRCDPISGHVSLYWYRQALGQGPEFLTYFNYEAQQDKSGLPNDRFSAERPEGSISTLTIQRTEQRDSAMYRCASSQTSGGSYEQYFGPGTRLTVT.

The chain couples TRBV30 to TRBJ2-2; tentatively, D is TRBD2 (6 bases). This CDR3 spans 16 amino acids. Germline CDR1 GTSNPN, CDR2 SVGIG (reference sequence). V was shortened by 2 bases and J by 7 bases, with 20 bases between the two germline ends. Here the CDR3 reads CAWSPPRDGRVGELFF. As DNA, the CDR3 is TGTGCCTGGAGTCCCCCGCGGGACGGACGTGTCGGGGAGCTGTTTTTT.